This T cell receptor (beta chain) was observed in a study of cytomegalovirus exposure and HLA in healthy donors. General study results and limits: Sequencing likely produced, as an artifact, a cluster of highly shared sequence variants. Donors were assumed by presence/absence analyses to have roughly uniform sequencing depth.

Per the germline V gene, CDR1 is SEHNR and CDR2 is FQNEAQ (reference sequence). This CDR3 has 16 residues. Details on this clone: Its specificity is unknown. The germline gene is not matched at one end of the junction; a read error may be the cause.

PCR employed 60 Vbeta and 13 Jbeta primers. Only in-frame clones appear in the TCRdb table, and some are missing; sequencing was by immunoSEQ multiplex PCR. The sample records some 150,000 clones, around four fifths being singletons. This sequence originates from a woman in her forties in good health and CMV-seronegative. V gene TRBV7-9 combines with J gene TRBJ1-2, with D unresolved. The sequenced sample consisted of PBMCs. CDR3 amino acids: CSSSLSLMYPNYGYTF. The CDR3 DNA sequence: TGTTCCAGCAGCTTAAGTCTAATGTATCCTAACTATGGCTACACCTTC.